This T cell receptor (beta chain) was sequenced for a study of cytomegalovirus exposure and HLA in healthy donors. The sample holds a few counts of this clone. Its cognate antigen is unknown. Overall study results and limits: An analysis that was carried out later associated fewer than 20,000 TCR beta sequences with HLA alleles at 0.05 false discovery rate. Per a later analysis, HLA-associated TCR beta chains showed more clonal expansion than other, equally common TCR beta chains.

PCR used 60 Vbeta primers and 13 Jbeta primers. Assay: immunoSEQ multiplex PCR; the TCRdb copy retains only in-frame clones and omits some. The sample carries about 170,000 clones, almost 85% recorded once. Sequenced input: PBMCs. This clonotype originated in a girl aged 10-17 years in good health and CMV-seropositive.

CDR3 DNA: TGTGCCAGTAGTACTCGACGGGAGGGTTACGAGCAGTACTTC. Translating it yields CASSTRREGYEQYF. V usage is TRBV19 and J usage is TRBJ2-7; 8 bases agree with TRBD2. The CDR3 spans 14 residues. CDR1 LNHDA and CDR2 SQIVND come from the germline V gene (reference sequence). The V segment lost 4 bases and the J segment 4 bases; nucleotides outside the gene matches: 6.